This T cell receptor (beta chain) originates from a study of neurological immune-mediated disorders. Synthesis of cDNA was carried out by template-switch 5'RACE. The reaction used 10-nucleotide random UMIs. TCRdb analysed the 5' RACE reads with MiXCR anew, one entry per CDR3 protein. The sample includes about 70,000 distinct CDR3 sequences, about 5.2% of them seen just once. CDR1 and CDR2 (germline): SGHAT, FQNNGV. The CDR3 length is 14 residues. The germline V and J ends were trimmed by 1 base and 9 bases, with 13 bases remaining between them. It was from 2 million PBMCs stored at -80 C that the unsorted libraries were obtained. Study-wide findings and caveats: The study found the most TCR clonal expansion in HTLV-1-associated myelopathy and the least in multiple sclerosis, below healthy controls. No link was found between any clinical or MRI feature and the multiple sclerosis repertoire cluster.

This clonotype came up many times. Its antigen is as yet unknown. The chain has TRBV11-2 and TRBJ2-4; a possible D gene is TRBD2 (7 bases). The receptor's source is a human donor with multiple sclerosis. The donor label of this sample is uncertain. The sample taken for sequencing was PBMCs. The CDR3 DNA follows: TGTGCCAGCAGCTTAGTTGGGGGGGCAAGCATTCAGTACTTC. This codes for CASSLVGGASIQYF.